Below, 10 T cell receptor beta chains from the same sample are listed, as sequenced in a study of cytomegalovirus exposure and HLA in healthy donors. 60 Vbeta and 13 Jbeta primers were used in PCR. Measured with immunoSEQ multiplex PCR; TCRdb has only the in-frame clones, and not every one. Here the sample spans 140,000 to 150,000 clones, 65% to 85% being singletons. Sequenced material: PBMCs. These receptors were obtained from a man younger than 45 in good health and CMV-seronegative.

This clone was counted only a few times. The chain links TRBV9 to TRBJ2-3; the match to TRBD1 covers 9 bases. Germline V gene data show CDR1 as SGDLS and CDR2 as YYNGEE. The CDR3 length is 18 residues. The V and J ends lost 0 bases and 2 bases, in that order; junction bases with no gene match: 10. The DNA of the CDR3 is TGTGCCAGCAGCGTAGCACGACAGGGGGGTTCCCACACAGATACGCAGTATTTT. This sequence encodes CASSVARQGGSHTDTQYF. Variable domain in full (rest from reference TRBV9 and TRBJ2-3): DSGVTQTPKHLITATGQRVTLRCSPRSGDLSVYWYQQSLDQGLQFLIQYYNGEERAKGNILERFSAQQFPDLHSELNLSSLELGDSALYFCASSVARQGGSHTDTQYFGPGTRLTVL.

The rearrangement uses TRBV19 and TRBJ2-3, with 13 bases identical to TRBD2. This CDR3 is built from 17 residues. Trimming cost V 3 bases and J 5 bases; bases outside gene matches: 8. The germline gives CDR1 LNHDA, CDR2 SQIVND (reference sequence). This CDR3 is CASSILTSGGAEDTQYF. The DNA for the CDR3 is TGTGCCAGTAGTATCCTTACTAGCGGGGGGGCCGAAGATACGCAGTATTTT.

The CDR3 DNA sequence: TGTGCCAGCAGCTCTAGCGTCTCGTACAATGAGCAGTTCTTC. Protein product: CASSSSVSYNEQFF. V gene TRBV2 combines with J gene TRBJ2-1, with a tentative D call TRBD2 (6 bases). The V end lost 6 bases, the J end lost 4 bases, and 13 bases lay between the germline ends. In germline, CDR1 is SNHLY, CDR2 FYNNEI. The CDR3 covers 14 residues.

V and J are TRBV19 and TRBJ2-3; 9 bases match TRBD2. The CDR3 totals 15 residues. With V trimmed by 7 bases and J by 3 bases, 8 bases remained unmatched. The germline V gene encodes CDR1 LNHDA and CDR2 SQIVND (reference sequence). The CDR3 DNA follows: TGTGCCAGTACCGATAGCGGGAGTGCAACAGATACGCAGTATTTT. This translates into CASTDSGSATDTQYF. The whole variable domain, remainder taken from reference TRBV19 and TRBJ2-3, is DGGITQSPKYLFRKEGQNVTLSCEQNLNHDAMYWYRQDPGQGLRLIYYSQIVNDFQKGDIAEGYSVSREKKESFPLTVTSAQKNPTAFYLCASTDSGSATDTQYFGPGTRLTVL.

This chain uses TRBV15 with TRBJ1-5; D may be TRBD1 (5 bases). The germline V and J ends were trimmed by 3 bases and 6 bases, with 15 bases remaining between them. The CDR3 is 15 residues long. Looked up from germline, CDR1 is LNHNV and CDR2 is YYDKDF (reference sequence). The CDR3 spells CATSRGGLSAQPQHF. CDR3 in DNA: TGTGCCACCAGCAGGGGGGGGTTGAGCGCTCAGCCCCAGCATTTT.

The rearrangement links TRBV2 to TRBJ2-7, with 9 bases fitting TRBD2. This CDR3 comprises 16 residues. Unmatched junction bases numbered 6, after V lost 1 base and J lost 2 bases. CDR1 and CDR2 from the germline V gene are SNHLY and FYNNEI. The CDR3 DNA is TGTGCCAGCAGTGAAGGGGGGCTAGCGGGAACCTACGAGCAGTACTTC. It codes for CASSEGGLAGTYEQYF.

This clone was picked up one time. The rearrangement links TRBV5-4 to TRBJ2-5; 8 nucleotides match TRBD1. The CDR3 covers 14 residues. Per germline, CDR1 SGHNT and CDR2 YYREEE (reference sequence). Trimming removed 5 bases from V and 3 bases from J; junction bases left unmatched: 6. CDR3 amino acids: CASRSGQGKETQYF. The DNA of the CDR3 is TGTGCCAGCAGATCTGGACAGGGAAAAGAGACCCAGTACTTC.

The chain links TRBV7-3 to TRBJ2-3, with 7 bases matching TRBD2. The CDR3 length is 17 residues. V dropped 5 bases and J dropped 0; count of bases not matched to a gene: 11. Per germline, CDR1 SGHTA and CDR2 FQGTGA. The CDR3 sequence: CASSRVSSGGSTDTQYF. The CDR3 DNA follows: TGTGCCAGCAGCCGAGTCTCTAGCGGCGGTAGCACAGATACGCAGTATTTT.

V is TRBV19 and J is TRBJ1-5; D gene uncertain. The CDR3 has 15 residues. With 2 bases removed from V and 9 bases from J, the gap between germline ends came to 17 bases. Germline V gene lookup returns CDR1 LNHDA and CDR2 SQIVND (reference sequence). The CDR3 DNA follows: TGTGCCAGTAGTATATTTGAGGGAGGTAGCTCGCCCCAGCATTTT. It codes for CASSIFEGGSSPQHF.

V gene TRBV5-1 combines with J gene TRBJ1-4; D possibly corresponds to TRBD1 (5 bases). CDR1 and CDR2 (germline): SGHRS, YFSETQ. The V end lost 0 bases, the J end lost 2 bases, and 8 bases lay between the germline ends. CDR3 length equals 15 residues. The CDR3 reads CASSLAPGTNEKLFF. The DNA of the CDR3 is TGCGCCAGCAGCTTGGCACCAGGGACTAATGAAAAACTGTTTTTT.